This paragraph reports one T cell receptor (beta chain). This record comes from a study of T cell responses to AZD1222 COVID-19 vaccine. The table came from immunoSEQ multiplex PCR; TCRdb's copy has only in-frame clones and leaves some out. Seen here are about 79,000 clones, 80% observed once, and the top ten hold around 20%. Germline assignment: CDR1 SGHRS and CDR2 YFSETQ. There are 15 residues in the CDR3. With V trimmed by 4 bases and J by 4 bases, 6 bases remained unmatched. This material consisted of peripheral blood, taken on day 0 of AZD1222 vaccination. The rearrangement uses TRBV5-1 and TRBJ2-3; 10 bases line up with TRBD1. The source of this sequence is an adult in good health. The CDR3 loop is CASSPLTGGADTQYF. The CDR3 nucleotides read TGCGCCAGCAGCCCGTTGACAGGGGGCGCAGATACGCAGTATTTT.